Listed below are T cell receptor beta chains from one sample, sequenced in a study of shared clonotypes between healthy human individuals. Method: immunoSEQ multiplex PCR; TCRdb's copy keeps in-frame clones and lacks some. Of 1.5 million to 2.5 million clones listed, about 95% were seen once; the top ten hold approximately 1%. The sequenced sample was naive CD8+ T cells sorted from blood. Receptor source: a young man in good health. Each CDR3 is given with its conserved first and last residue. D genes are given only for firm matches. Some rows mark clone size as missing; the rest say once, few, many or name a class of expanded clone.

NA	TRBV7-9	TRBD1	TRBJ1-1	TGTGCCAGCAGCCTACCGGACAGGGGAGGTACTGAAGCTTTCTTT	CASSLPDRGGTEAFF
NA	TRBV29-1	TRBD2	TRBJ2-1	TGCAGCGTTGAAGATCCCACTAGCGGCCAGCCGGAGCAGTTCTTC	CSVEDPTSGQPEQFF
once	TRBV9	TRBD1	TRBJ2-7	TGTGCCAGCAGTACTGGGACAGACTCCTACGAGCAGTACTTC	CASSTGTDSYEQYF
NA	TRBV29-1	TRBD1	TRBJ2-7	TGCAGCGTCCAGACAGGGGCCAGGGACGAGCAGTACTTC	CSVQTGARDEQYF
NA	TRBV19	TRBD2	TRBJ2-2	TGTGCCAGTACCCCCCTGGGAGGGGCAGGGTACACCGGGGAGCTGTTTTTT	CASTPLGGAGYTGELFF
NA	TRBV5-6	TRBD1	TRBJ2-7	TGTGCCAGCAGCTTTGGGACAGGGGGCGAGCAGTACTTC	CASSFGTGGEQYF
NA	TRBV9	TRBD2	TRBJ2-3	TGTGCCAGCAACCACGGACTAGCGGGTCCCATGGATACGCAGTATTTT	CASNHGLAGPMDTQYF
NA	TRBV6-5	NA	TRBJ1-4	TGTGCCAGCAGCCCCAGCCCCGGGTCTAATGAAAAACTGTTTTTT	CASSPSPGSNEKLFF
NA	TRBV7-9	TRBD2	TRBJ2-1	TGTGCCAGCAGCTTAGTCGGACTAGTCTATGAGCAGTTCTTC	CASSLVGLVYEQFF
NA	TRBV6-5	TRBD1	TRBJ2-7	TGTGCCAGCAGTTACTCTTGGGGACAGGGGGCTTACGAGCAGTACTTC	CASSYSWGQGAYEQYF
NA	TRBV7-2	NA	TRBJ2-1	TGTGCCAGCAGCTTGAACAGGTACAATGAGCAGTTCTTC	CASSLNRYNEQFF
NA	TRBV5-1	NA	TRBJ2-7	TGCGCCAGCAGCCCCGGGGCAGGGATTAACGAGCAGTACTTC	CASSPGAGINEQYF
NA	TRBV29-1	TRBD2	TRBJ2-2	TGCAGCGCCAGAGGAGCGGGGGCCGGGGAGCTGTTTTTT	CSARGAGAGELFF
NA	TRBV7-3	NA	TRBJ2-1	TGTGCCAGCAGCGAAGTGACAGGTCCTTCAGGAAGTGAGCAGTTCTTC	CASSEVTGPSGSEQFF
NA	TRBV4-3	TRBD1	TRBJ1-6	TGCGCCAGCAGCCAAGAGCGGCAGGGGGCGCTGATTTCACCCCTCCACTTT	CASSQERQGALISPLHF
NA	TRBV2	NA	TRBJ2-7	TGTGCCAGCAGTGAAGTCAAGGGCGTCCCCTACGAGCAGTACTTC	CASSEVKGVPYEQYF
NA	TRBV6-5	NA	TRBJ1-2	TGTGCCAGCAGCCGATCGCGGGGACCGGATGGCTACACCTTC	CASSRSRGPDGYTF
NA	TRBV25-1	NA	TRBJ2-7	TGTGCCAGCAGAGAAGGATTTAATTACGAGCAGTACTTC	CASREGFNYEQYF
NA	TRBV7-9	NA	TRBJ2-6	TGTGCCAGCAGTTTCAACGTCCTGACTTTC	CASSFNVLTF
few	TRBV9	NA	TRBJ2-2	TGTGCCAGCAGCATGAACACCGGGGAGCTGTTTTTT	CASSMNTGELFF
NA	TRBV5-3	NA	TRBJ2-7	TGTGCCAGAAGCTTAATCAGCCCTAAGTCCACCTACGAGCAGTACTTC	CARSLISPKSTYEQYF
NA	TRBV19	NA	TRBJ2-3	TGTGCCAGTAGTTGGAGGGTGGTGGACACAGATACGCAGTATTTT	CASSWRVVDTDTQYF
NA	TRBV4-3	TRBD2	TRBJ2-5	TGCGCCAGCAGCCAAACTAGCGGGAGTGGAGAGACCCAGTACTTC	CASSQTSGSGETQYF
NA	TRBV30	TRBD1	TRBJ1-1	TGTGCCTGGCACGGACAGGGAAGGACTGAAGCTTTCTTT	CAWHGQGRTEAFF
NA	TRBV9	TRBD2	TRBJ2-3	TGTGCCAGCAGCGGCCGGACTAGCGGGAGATCCCCAGATACGCAGTATTTT	CASSGRTSGRSPDTQYF
few	TRBV30	TRBD1	TRBJ1-1	TGTGCCTGGAGTGTGGGACAGGGGGCCTCTGAAGCTTTCTTT	CAWSVGQGASEAFF
NA	TRBV6-5	NA	TRBJ2-7	TGTGCCAGCAGTTCGCCGGGACATGGCTCCTACGAGCAGTACTTC	CASSSPGHGSYEQYF
NA	TRBV7-9	NA	TRBJ2-3	TGTGCCAGCAGCTTAATCGGGGCCACCACAGATACGCAGTATTTT	CASSLIGATTDTQYF
NA	TRBV6-5	NA	TRBJ1-5	TGTGCCAGCTCGGCGGCATATAGCAATCAGCCCCAGCATTTT	CASSAAYSNQPQHF
NA	TRBV27	NA	TRBJ1-5	TGTGCCAGCAGTGGTCAGGGGTCGGGCCAGCCCCAGCATTTT	CASSGQGSGQPQHF
NA	TRBV30	NA	TRBJ2-3	TGTGCCTGGGGTTCGGTGGGGAGCACAGATACGCAGTATTTT	CAWGSVGSTDTQYF
NA	TRBV6-5	NA	TRBJ2-3	TGTGCCAGCAGTTACGGTACAGGCACAGATACGCAGTATTTT	CASSYGTGTDTQYF
NA	TRBV9	NA	TRBJ2-3	TGTGCCAGCAGCGACGCTCCGGACACCGCCACCACAGATACGCAGTATTTT	CASSDAPDTATTDTQYF
once	TRBV27	TRBD1	TRBJ1-2	TGTGCCAGCAGTTCTACCTCAGGGGGGGGTAACTATGGCTACACCTTC	CASSSTSGGGNYGYTF
NA	TRBV6-5	NA	TRBJ2-5	TGTGCCAGCAACCCCCCCCAAGAGACCCAGTACTTC	CASNPPQETQYF
NA	TRBV30	NA	TRBJ2-7	TGTGCCTGCGCAACTTATCAGGGCAACGAGCAGTACTTC	CACATYQGNEQYF
NA	TRBV7-9	NA	TRBJ2-1	TGTGCCAGCAGCTTAGTCGTCAATGAGCAGTTCTTC	CASSLVVNEQFF
NA	TRBV19	NA	TRBJ2-7	TGTGCCAGTAGGGCGGACGGATCCTACGAGCAGTACTTC	CASRADGSYEQYF
NA	TRBV27	NA	TRBJ2-7	TGTGCCAGCAGTCCTCTGGAGGGGATTGCCTACGAGCAGTACTTC	CASSPLEGIAYEQYF
NA	TRBV30	NA	TRBJ1-3	TGTGCCTGGAGTAGACAGAGCTCTGGAAACACCATATATTTT	CAWSRQSSGNTIYF
once	TRBV4-1	TRBD1	TRBJ2-2	TGCGCCAGCAGCCAAGAGTCCAGAACAGGGGTTTCCGGGGAGCTGTTTTTT	CASSQESRTGVSGELFF